The rows below give T cell receptor beta chains drawn from one sample of a study of T cell clones after liver transplantation. The data were produced by immunoSEQ multiplex PCR, yet TCRdb's version contains in-frame clones alone and is incomplete. Among 95,000 to 110,000 clones listed, around 84% were seen once. The sequencing here drew on CD4+ T cells from blood, taken 45 to 50 months after liver transplant. The receptors come from a human patient who received a liver transplant. Some T cells here may be from the graft donor. Each CDR3 is given with its conserved first and last residue. A D gene is named only where the DNA matches it firmly. Where a row states a size, it is once, few, many or the class of an expanded clone; other rows omit it.

j_call: TRBJ1-2
clone_size: few
v_call: TRBV27
cdr3_length: 16
d_call: TRBD1
cdr3_nt: TGTGCCAGCAGTTTTAGCCAATTACAGGGGTCGGGAGGCTACACCTTC
cdr3_aa: CASSFSQLQGSGGYTF

j_call: TRBJ1-1
clone_size: .
v_call: TRBV7-2
cdr3_length: 15
d_call: TRBD1
cdr3_nt: TGTGCCAGCAGCATCCGACAGGGGACGGAGGCTGAAGCTTTCTTT
cdr3_aa: CASSIRQGTEAEAFF

j_call: TRBJ2-5
clone_size: .
v_call: TRBV10-3
cdr3_length: 15
d_call: TRBD2
cdr3_nt: TGTGCCATCAGTGGACTAGCGGGAGGGCAAGAGACCCAGTACTTC
cdr3_aa: CAISGLAGGQETQYF

j_call: TRBJ2-2
clone_size: .
v_call: TRBV5-4
cdr3_length: 15
d_call: .
cdr3_nt: TGTGCCAGCAGCCCAGGGGCCTTACGCACCGGGGAGCTGTTTTTT
cdr3_aa: CASSPGALRTGELFF

j_call: TRBJ2-2
clone_size: .
v_call: TRBV4-1
cdr3_length: 16
d_call: .
cdr3_nt: TGCGCCAGCAGCCAAGAACTCGGGCAGTACACCGGGGAGCTGTTTTTT
cdr3_aa: CASSQELGQYTGELFF

j_call: TRBJ2-7
clone_size: once
v_call: TRBV6-1
cdr3_length: 15
d_call: .
cdr3_nt: TGTGCCAGCAGTGATTGGGGGCGTCACCCCTACGAGCAGTACTTC
cdr3_aa: CASSDWGRHPYEQYF

j_call: TRBJ2-7
clone_size: .
v_call: TRBV7-6
cdr3_length: 15
d_call: TRBD2
cdr3_nt: TGTGCCAGCAGCCCCGGGGGAGCGGGGGGCCACGAGCAGTACTTC
cdr3_aa: CASSPGGAGGHEQYF

j_call: TRBJ2-1
clone_size: .
v_call: TRBV11-3
cdr3_length: 16
d_call: .
cdr3_nt: TGTGCCAGCAGCTTAAGGGGAGCGAGCTCCTACAATGAGCAGTTCTTC
cdr3_aa: CASSLRGASSYNEQFF

j_call: TRBJ1-2
clone_size: .
v_call: TRBV10-3
cdr3_length: 16
d_call: TRBD1
cdr3_nt: TGTGCCATCAGTGAGGAAGTGGGGACAGCACACTATGGCTACACCTTC
cdr3_aa: CAISEEVGTAHYGYTF

j_call: TRBJ2-7
clone_size: .
v_call: TRBV28
cdr3_length: 16
d_call: TRBD1
cdr3_nt: TGTGCCAGCAGTCCTCAAGGCGGGCAGGGGGCGCGGGAGCAGTACTTC
cdr3_aa: CASSPQGGQGAREQYF

j_call: TRBJ2-7
clone_size: .
v_call: TRBV6-5
cdr3_length: 10
d_call: .
cdr3_nt: TGTGCCCACGCGGGCTACGAGCAGTACTTC
cdr3_aa: CAHAGYEQYF

j_call: TRBJ1-4
clone_size: .
v_call: TRBV19
cdr3_length: 13
d_call: TRBD1
cdr3_nt: TGTGCCAGCCGGGACAGGGTCGATGAAAAACTGTTTTTT
cdr3_aa: CASRDRVDEKLFF

j_call: TRBJ1-2
clone_size: .
v_call: TRBV4-2
cdr3_length: 15
d_call: .
cdr3_nt: TGTGCCAGCAGCCAACCGGACAGAAATAACTATGGCTACACCTTC
cdr3_aa: CASSQPDRNNYGYTF

j_call: TRBJ2-1
clone_size: .
v_call: TRBV6-5
cdr3_length: 16
d_call: .
cdr3_nt: TGTGCCAGCAGTTACGAGGCTTCTTGGCCCTACAATGAGCAGTTCTTC
cdr3_aa: CASSYEASWPYNEQFF

j_call: TRBJ2-7
clone_size: .
v_call: TRBV16
cdr3_length: 14
d_call: .
cdr3_nt: TGTGCCAGCAGCCAATCCCAGGGGGGTTACGAGCAGTACTTC
cdr3_aa: CASSQSQGGYEQYF

j_call: TRBJ2-3
clone_size: .
v_call: TRBV4-1
cdr3_length: 18
d_call: TRBD2
cdr3_nt: TGCGCCAGCAGCCAAGCACTAGCGGGAGGGTATTACACAGATACGCAGTATTTT
cdr3_aa: CASSQALAGGYYTDTQYF

j_call: TRBJ2-2
clone_size: many
v_call: TRBV16
cdr3_length: 18
d_call: TRBD1
cdr3_nt: TGTGCCAGCAGCCGACAGGGCCCCACGGCCGCGAACACCGGGGAGCTGTTTTTT
cdr3_aa: CASSRQGPTAANTGELFF

j_call: TRBJ2-7
clone_size: .
v_call: TRBV5-7
cdr3_length: 15
d_call: .
cdr3_nt: TGTGCCAGCAGCTTGTTCGGCAGGTCCGGGGACGAGCAGTACTTC
cdr3_aa: CASSLFGRSGDEQYF

j_call: TRBJ1-3
clone_size: .
v_call: TRBV10-3
cdr3_length: 13
d_call: .
cdr3_nt: TGTGCCATCAGAAGTGTGTATGGAAACACCATATATTTT
cdr3_aa: CAIRSVYGNTIYF

j_call: TRBJ2-7
clone_size: .
v_call: TRBV18
cdr3_length: 13
d_call: .
cdr3_nt: TGTGCCAGCTGCTCTATGGAGGGCTACGAGCAGTACTTC
cdr3_aa: CASCSMEGYEQYF

j_call: TRBJ1-5
clone_size: .
v_call: TRBV7-9
cdr3_length: 14
d_call: .
cdr3_nt: TGTGCCAGCAGCTTAGGTCAGGGTCTTCAGCCCCAGCATTTT
cdr3_aa: CASSLGQGLQPQHF

j_call: TRBJ2-1
clone_size: .
v_call: TRBV6-5
cdr3_length: 15
d_call: TRBD2
cdr3_nt: TGTGCCAGCAGCGCGACTAGCGGGAGTCGTGGTGAGCAGTTCTTC
cdr3_aa: CASSATSGSRGEQFF

j_call: TRBJ1-3
clone_size: .
v_call: TRBV7-9
cdr3_length: 18
d_call: .
cdr3_nt: TGTGCCAGCAGCTTACCGGGACTCTCCCTCTCTTCGGGAAACACCATATATTTT
cdr3_aa: CASSLPGLSLSSGNTIYF

j_call: TRBJ2-2
clone_size: .
v_call: TRBV5-1
cdr3_length: 15
d_call: .
cdr3_nt: TGCGCCAGCAGCTTGGCAGGTCTTAACACCGGGGAGCTGTTTTTT
cdr3_aa: CASSLAGLNTGELFF

j_call: TRBJ2-6
clone_size: .
v_call: TRBV27
cdr3_length: 17
d_call: .
cdr3_nt: TGTGCCAGCAGTTTACGGTCAGGGTACTCTGGGGCCAACGTCCTGACTTTC
cdr3_aa: CASSLRSGYSGANVLTF

j_call: TRBJ1-1
clone_size: .
v_call: TRBV5-1
cdr3_length: 14
d_call: .
cdr3_nt: TGCGCCAGCAGCTCGCCGACAGGGAACACTGAAGCTTTCTTT
cdr3_aa: CASSSPTGNTEAFF

j_call: TRBJ2-7
clone_size: .
v_call: TRBV6-5
cdr3_length: 14
d_call: .
cdr3_nt: TGTGCCAGCAGTTACTCGATTACGAGCTACGAGCAGTACTTC
cdr3_aa: CASSYSITSYEQYF

j_call: TRBJ1-2
clone_size: .
v_call: TRBV6-1
cdr3_length: 12
d_call: .
cdr3_nt: TGTGCCAGCAGCCTAGCCGGGTTTGGCTACACCTTC
cdr3_aa: CASSLAGFGYTF

j_call: TRBJ2-1
clone_size: .
v_call: TRBV18
cdr3_length: 16
d_call: .
cdr3_nt: TGTGCCAGCTCACCCCGAGGGACGGTGGGATACAATGAGCAGTTCTTC
cdr3_aa: CASSPRGTVGYNEQFF

j_call: TRBJ1-2
clone_size: once
v_call: TRBV28
cdr3_length: 13
d_call: .
cdr3_nt: TGTGCCACCCTCTCAGGGGTACCAGCTGGCTACACCTTC
cdr3_aa: CATLSGVPAGYTF

j_call: TRBJ2-7
clone_size: .
v_call: TRBV7-9
cdr3_length: 16
d_call: TRBD2
cdr3_nt: TGTGCCAGCAGCTTTCGGACTAGCGGGGGTGCCTACGAGCAGTACTTC
cdr3_aa: CASSFRTSGGAYEQYF

j_call: TRBJ1-2
clone_size: .
v_call: TRBV27
cdr3_length: 12
d_call: .
cdr3_nt: TGTGCCAGCGGGGGCCCTATGGGCGGCTACACCTTC
cdr3_aa: CASGGPMGGYTF

j_call: TRBJ2-5
clone_size: .
v_call: TRBV9
cdr3_length: 12
d_call: .
cdr3_nt: TGTGCCAGCAGCGTAGATTACGAGACCCAGTACTTC
cdr3_aa: CASSVDYETQYF

j_call: TRBJ1-2
clone_size: few
v_call: TRBV5-1
cdr3_length: 17
d_call: .
cdr3_nt: TGCGCCAGCAGCTCCCGGGGGATCTCTTCGCCTAACTATGGCTACACCTTC
cdr3_aa: CASSSRGISSPNYGYTF

j_call: TRBJ1-1
clone_size: .
v_call: TRBV7-2
cdr3_length: 13
d_call: TRBD1
cdr3_nt: TGTGCCAGCAGTTCAGGGACAGCACGTGAAGCTTTCTTT
cdr3_aa: CASSSGTAREAFF

j_call: TRBJ1-5
clone_size: .
v_call: TRBV6-1
cdr3_length: 15
d_call: .
cdr3_nt: TGTGCCAGCGCCGCGCTAGGTAGAAGCAATCAGCCCCAGCATTTT
cdr3_aa: CASAALGRSNQPQHF

j_call: TRBJ1-1
clone_size: once
v_call: TRBV19
cdr3_length: 15
d_call: .
cdr3_nt: TGTGCCAGTAGTATAAGGCAGGGCCAGAACACTGAAGCTTTCTTT
cdr3_aa: CASSIRQGQNTEAFF

j_call: TRBJ2-3
clone_size: .
v_call: TRBV7-7
cdr3_length: 15
d_call: TRBD1
cdr3_nt: TGTGCCAGCAGCTTACACGACAGGGGTACAGATACGCAGTATTTT
cdr3_aa: CASSLHDRGTDTQYF

j_call: TRBJ2-6
clone_size: .
v_call: TRBV30
cdr3_length: 13
d_call: .
cdr3_nt: TGTGCCTGGAAGCGCTCTGGGGCCAACGTCCTGACTTTC
cdr3_aa: CAWKRSGANVLTF

j_call: TRBJ2-2
clone_size: .
v_call: TRBV19
cdr3_length: 14
d_call: .
cdr3_nt: TGTGCCAGCGCCCGGGAATCCGGGAACGGGGAGCTGTTTTTT
cdr3_aa: CASARESGNGELFF

j_call: TRBJ2-1
clone_size: .
v_call: TRBV27
cdr3_length: 18
d_call: TRBD2
cdr3_nt: TGTGCCAGCAGCCCCTGGCTAGCGGGGGGGCAGGCGAACAATGAGCAGTTCTTC
cdr3_aa: CASSPWLAGGQANNEQFF

j_call: TRBJ2-5
clone_size: once
v_call: TRBV29-1
cdr3_length: 13
d_call: .
cdr3_nt: TGCAGCGTTGATAGGGACACCGGAGAGACCCAGTACTTC
cdr3_aa: CSVDRDTGETQYF

j_call: TRBJ1-1
clone_size: .
v_call: TRBV28
cdr3_length: 11
d_call: .
cdr3_nt: TGTGCCACCAGGAACACCCCTGAAGCTTTCTTT
cdr3_aa: CATRNTPEAFF

j_call: TRBJ1-2
clone_size: .
v_call: TRBV5-5
cdr3_length: 13
d_call: .
cdr3_nt: TGTGCCAGCAGCTTGGAAGGGGCTACTGGCTACACCTTC
cdr3_aa: CASSLEGATGYTF

j_call: TRBJ1-5
clone_size: .
v_call: TRBV6-6
cdr3_length: 14
d_call: .
cdr3_nt: TGTGCCAGCAGTTACGACAGAACAAGTCAGCCCCAGCATTTT
cdr3_aa: CASSYDRTSQPQHF

j_call: TRBJ2-3
clone_size: .
v_call: TRBV30
cdr3_length: 14
d_call: .
cdr3_nt: TGTGCCTGGAGTGTTCGGCCACGTGGGGATACGCAGTATTTT
cdr3_aa: CAWSVRPRGDTQYF

j_call: TRBJ1-5
clone_size: .
v_call: TRBV6-5
cdr3_length: 14
d_call: .
cdr3_nt: TGTGCCAGCAGTTCATACAGTAGCAATCAGCCCCAGCATTTT
cdr3_aa: CASSSYSSNQPQHF

j_call: TRBJ1-1
clone_size: .
v_call: TRBV6-4
cdr3_length: 15
d_call: .
cdr3_nt: TGTGCCAGCCCCGCAGCAGACCACCCGAACACTGAAGCTTTCTTT
cdr3_aa: CASPAADHPNTEAFF

j_call: TRBJ2-3
clone_size: .
v_call: TRBV29-1
cdr3_length: 15
d_call: .
cdr3_nt: TGCAGCGTTGAGGCCCGGGGGGCCGACACAGATACGCAGTATTTT
cdr3_aa: CSVEARGADTDTQYF

j_call: TRBJ2-2
clone_size: .
v_call: TRBV25-1
cdr3_length: 15
d_call: TRBD1
cdr3_nt: TGTGCCAGCAGTGAATCAACAGGGGACACCGGGGAGCTGTTTTTT
cdr3_aa: CASSESTGDTGELFF

j_call: TRBJ2-6
clone_size: .
v_call: TRBV19
cdr3_length: 20
d_call: TRBD1
cdr3_nt: TGTGCCAGTAGTATAAAGGGCGCAGGGGGCCTCGGTTCTGGGGCCAACGTCCTGACTTTC
cdr3_aa: CASSIKGAGGLGSGANVLTF

j_call: TRBJ2-4
clone_size: .
v_call: TRBV18
cdr3_length: 14
d_call: .
cdr3_nt: TGTGCCAGCTCACCCCTAGGACGGGGGAGCATTCAGTACTTC
cdr3_aa: CASSPLGRGSIQYF

j_call: TRBJ2-2
clone_size: .
v_call: TRBV11-3
cdr3_length: 16
d_call: TRBD2
cdr3_nt: TGTGCCAGCAGCCTAGGGACTAGCTGGGGCACCGGGGAGCTGTTTTTT
cdr3_aa: CASSLGTSWGTGELFF

j_call: TRBJ2-1
clone_size: .
v_call: TRBV7-2
cdr3_length: 14
d_call: TRBD2
cdr3_nt: TGTGCCAGCAGCTTTGGGACTAGCGGGAATGAGCAGTTCTTC
cdr3_aa: CASSFGTSGNEQFF

j_call: TRBJ1-6
clone_size: .
v_call: TRBV6-1
cdr3_length: 16
d_call: .
cdr3_nt: TGTGCCAGCAGTGAGGCGAGGGGTGTCGGTAATTCACCCCTCCACTTT
cdr3_aa: CASSEARGVGNSPLHF

j_call: TRBJ2-7
clone_size: .
v_call: TRBV7-2
cdr3_length: 14
d_call: TRBD2
cdr3_nt: TGTGCCAGCAGCTGGACTAGCGGGAGCCACGAGCAGTACTTC
cdr3_aa: CASSWTSGSHEQYF

j_call: TRBJ2-2
clone_size: .
v_call: TRBV5-1
cdr3_length: 16
d_call: .
cdr3_nt: TGCGCCAGCAGCTTGACCCTGACAGCGAACACCGGGGAGCTGTTTTTT
cdr3_aa: CASSLTLTANTGELFF

j_call: TRBJ1-4
clone_size: .
v_call: TRBV7-2
cdr3_length: 15
d_call: TRBD1
cdr3_nt: TGTGCCAGCAGCTATCGGACAGGGACTAATGAAAAACTGTTTTTT
cdr3_aa: CASSYRTGTNEKLFF

j_call: TRBJ2-4
clone_size: .
v_call: TRBV25-1
cdr3_length: 16
d_call: TRBD2
cdr3_nt: TGTGCCAGCAGTGAAGGGGGTAGCGGGAGTCAGAACATTCAGTACTTC
cdr3_aa: CASSEGGSGSQNIQYF